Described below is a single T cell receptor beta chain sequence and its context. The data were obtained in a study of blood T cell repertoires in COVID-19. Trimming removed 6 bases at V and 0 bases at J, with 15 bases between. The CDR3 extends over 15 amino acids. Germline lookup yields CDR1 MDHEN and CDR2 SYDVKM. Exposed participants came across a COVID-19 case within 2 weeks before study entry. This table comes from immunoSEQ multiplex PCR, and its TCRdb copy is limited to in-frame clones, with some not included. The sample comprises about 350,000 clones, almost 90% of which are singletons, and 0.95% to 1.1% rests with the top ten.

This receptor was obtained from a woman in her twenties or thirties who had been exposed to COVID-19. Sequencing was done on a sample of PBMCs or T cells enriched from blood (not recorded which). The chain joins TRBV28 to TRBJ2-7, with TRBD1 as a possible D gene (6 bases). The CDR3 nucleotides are TGTGCCAGCAGGGAAAACAGGGCATTCTCCTACGAGCAGTACTTC. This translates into CASRENRAFSYEQYF.